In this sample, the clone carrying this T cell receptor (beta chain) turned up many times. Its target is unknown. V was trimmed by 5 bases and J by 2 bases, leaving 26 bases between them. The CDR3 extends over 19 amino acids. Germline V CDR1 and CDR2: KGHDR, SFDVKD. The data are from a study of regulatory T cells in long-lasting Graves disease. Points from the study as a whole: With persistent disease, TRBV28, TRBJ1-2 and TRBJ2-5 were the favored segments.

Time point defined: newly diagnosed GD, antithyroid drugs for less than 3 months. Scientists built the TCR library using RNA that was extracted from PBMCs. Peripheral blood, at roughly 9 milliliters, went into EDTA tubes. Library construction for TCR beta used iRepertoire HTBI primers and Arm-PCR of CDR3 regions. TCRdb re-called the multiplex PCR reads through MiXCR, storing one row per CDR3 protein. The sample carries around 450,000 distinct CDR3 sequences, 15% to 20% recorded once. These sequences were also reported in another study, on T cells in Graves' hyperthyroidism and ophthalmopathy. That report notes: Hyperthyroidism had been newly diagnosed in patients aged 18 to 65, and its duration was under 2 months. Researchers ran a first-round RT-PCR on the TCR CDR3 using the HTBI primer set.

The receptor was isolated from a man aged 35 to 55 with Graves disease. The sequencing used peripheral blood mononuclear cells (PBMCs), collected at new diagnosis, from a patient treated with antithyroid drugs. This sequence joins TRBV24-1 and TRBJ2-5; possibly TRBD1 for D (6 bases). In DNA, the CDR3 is TGTGCCACCAGTGGGCCGACCCAATTCTCAGGGGAAATACAAGAGACCCAGTACTTC. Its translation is CATSGPTQFSGEIQETQYF.